The rows below give T cell receptor beta chains drawn from one sample of a study of vaccination and CD4 T cells after COVID-19. These receptors have no identified antigens. TCRdb itself ran the PCR reads through MiXCR, one entry per CDR3 protein. The repertoire holds about 23,000 distinct CDR3 sequences, 43% seen once, with under 6.5% in the top ten. The sequences come from CD4+ T cells from blood, cultured in vitro, collected about 7 months after SARS-CoV-2 vaccination. Every receptor here comes from a human donor who had recovered from COVID-19. The CDR3 runs from the conserved cysteine through the conserved F or W. The D gene is left open where the match is weak. Expanded clones are given a class, and other clones once, few, many or no size at all.

size	V	D	J	DNA	CDR3
few	TRBV7-3	TRBD2	TRBJ2-5	TGTGCCAGCAGCACCGGACTAGCGGGGGTCCAAGAGACCCAGTACTTC	CASSTGLAGVQETQYF
-	TRBV30	TRBD1	TRBJ2-7	TGTGCCTGGGACCCGGGACAGGACTCCTACGAGCAGTACTTC	CAWDPGQDSYEQYF
-	TRBV4-1	TRBD1	TRBJ1-5	TGCGCCAGCAGCCAAGGGGTAGGCAGGGGGCCTGGTCAGCCCCAGCATTTT	CASSQGVGRGPGQPQHF
-	TRBV28	-	TRBJ2-7	TGTGCCAGCAGTTTCTCCGGCCAGGGACGATACGAGCAGTACTTC	CASSFSGQGRYEQYF
-	TRBV7-2	-	TRBJ2-5	TGTGCCAGCAGCTTGCTCTCCGGAAAGGAGACCCAGTACTTC	CASSLLSGKETQYF
few	TRBV20-1	TRBD2	TRBJ2-3	TGCAGTGCTAGAGATCCGGGAGGCGATACGCAGTATTTT	CSARDPGGDTQYF
-	TRBV20-1	-	TRBJ1-1	TGCAGTGCTAGAGATAGGCGGGGGGCGATCGTGGTCACTGAAGCTTTCTTT	CSARDRRGAIVVTEAFF
-	TRBV6-1	-	TRBJ2-3	TGTGCCAGCCAGGGGCGGGATCGGGTTCGGACTAGCACAGATACGCAGTATTTT	CASQGRDRVRTSTDTQYF
-	TRBV6-5	-	TRBJ2-5	TGTGCCAGCAGTTCACAGGGTGGAAGAGAGACCCAGTACTTC	CASSSQGGRETQYF
few	TRBV20-1	-	TRBJ1-2	TGCAGTGCTCGAAATCCAGGGATATCTGTTGGCTACACCTTC	CSARNPGISVGYTF
-	TRBV27	-	TRBJ2-1	TGTGCCAGCAGTTGGGACTGGTACAATGAGCAGTTCTTC	CASSWDWYNEQFF
few	TRBV20-1	-	TRBJ2-5	TGCAGTGCTAGACCTTTTGCGGGGAAAGAGACCCAGTACTTC	CSARPFAGKETQYF
medium-sized	TRBV6-2/TRBV6-3	-	TRBJ2-5	TGTGCCAGCAGCCGTGCACCGGAGGTGGAGACCCAGTACTTC	CASSRAPEVETQYF
few	TRBV6-1	TRBD2	TRBJ2-3	TGTGCCAGCGGTCGGGAGGGGGGCACAGATACGCAGTATTTT	CASGREGGTDTQYF
-	TRBV6-5	-	TRBJ2-1	TGTGCCAGCAGTTACTCGGGGTTATTAGCGTCCTACAATGAGCAGTTCTTC	CASSYSGLLASYNEQFF
once	TRBV27	-	TRBJ2-2	TGTGCCAGCAGTTCAGACAAACAGGGTACCGGGGAGCTGTTTTTT	CASSSDKQGTGELFF
-	TRBV5-4	TRBD1	TRBJ2-7	TGTGCCAGCAGCTTGGCGACAGGGAACTCCTACGAGCAGTACTTC	CASSLATGNSYEQYF
-	TRBV15	-	TRBJ2-1	TGTGCCACCAGCAGATTATCAGGTTACCTTACCAATGAGCAGTTCTTC	CATSRLSGYLTNEQFF